Presented here are 22 T cell receptor beta chains from one specimen sequenced in a study of response to subunit inactivated influenza vaccine. Using its own MiXCR run on the RT-PCR reads, TCRdb lists one record per CDR3 protein. The sample lists roughly 760,000 distinct CDR3 sequences, approximately 21% occurring once. Sample: PBMCs from blood, taken more than 4 days after vaccination. Every receptor here comes from a man aged 45 to 65 who received an inactivated influenza vaccine.

The gene calls are TRBV28 and TRBJ2-3; 7 nucleotides line up with TRBD1. The junction had 9 bases not matched to a gene; V was cut back by 8 bases and J by 1 base. This CDR3 contains 15 residues. The germline V gene encodes CDR1 MDHEN and CDR2 SYDVKM. In DNA, the CDR3 is TGTGCCAGCCTAACCGGGACAGCTCGCACAGATACGCAGTATTTT. Residues: CASLTGTARTDTQYF.

The gene calls are TRBV7-3 and TRBJ2-1; TRBD1 aligns across 12 bases. The junction had 7 bases not matched to a gene; V was cut back by 1 base and J by 6 bases. The CDR3 is 17 amino acids. Looked up from germline, CDR1 is SGHTA and CDR2 is FQGTGA. The CDR3 here is CASSLMGGQGAGNEQFF. The CDR3 nucleotides read TGTGCCAGCAGCTTAATGGGGGGACAGGGGGCCGGCAATGAGCAGTTCTTC.

The chain recombines TRBV28 with TRBJ2-2; 10 nucleotides align to TRBD2. Germline assignment: CDR1 MDHEN and CDR2 SYDVKM. V shed 3 bases, J shed 7 bases, and the junction held 11 bases outside the gene matches. The length of the CDR3 is 17 residues. For the CDR3, the DNA is TGTGCCAGCAGTTTCCCAGGGCTAGCGGGAGTTCGCGGGGAGCTGTTTTTT. Translated, it gives CASSFPGLAGVRGELFF.

There are many counts of this clonotype. The V and J genes are TRBV3-1 and TRBJ1-1; no firm D call. The CDR3 covers 13 residues. V lost 1 base, J lost 3 bases, and 6 bases lay in between. Germline V lookup: CDR1 LGHDT, CDR2 YNNKEL (reference sequence). The CDR3 nucleotides read TGTGCCAGCAGCCAAGGACGGGACACTGAAGCTTTCTTT. It encodes CASSQGRDTEAFF.

This clonotype showed up just a few times. J is TRBJ2-2 and V is TRBV10-3; TRBD1 matches 12 bases. After removal of 7 bases from V and 4 bases from J, the junction contained 7 bases not matched to a gene. This CDR3 spans 16 amino acids. Germline assignment: CDR1 ENHRY and CDR2 SYGVKD. In DNA form, the CDR3 reads TGTGCCATCACTGGGACAGGGGGCGTGAGCACCGGGGAGCTGTTTTTT. Its protein product is CAITGTGGVSTGELFF.

The V and J genes are TRBV20-1 and TRBJ2-7; maybe TRBD2 (6 bases). Germline V gives CDR1 DFQATT, CDR2 SNEGSKA (reference sequence). The V end lost 0 bases, the J end lost 1 base, and 13 bases lay between the germline ends. CDR3 length: 15 residues. CDR3 DNA sequence: TGCAGTGCTAGAGATGGGAGCGGGTCGTCCTACGAGCAGTACTTC. This gives the protein CSARDGSGSSYEQYF.

This clonotype was recorded at least ten times. The genes are TRBV5-1 and TRBJ2-7; D gene ambiguous. This CDR3 is built from 14 residues. Germline CDR1 and CDR2: SGHRS and YFSETQ. V gave up 0 bases and J gave up 3 bases, with 10 bases separating them. CDR3 region: CASSLVGGSYEQYF. Written as DNA, the CDR3 is TGCGCCAGCAGCTTGGTTGGTGGAAGCTACGAGCAGTACTTC.

Only a few counts were recorded for this clonotype. The genes are TRBV9 and TRBJ2-7; 15 bases align to TRBD2. CDR3 length equals 15 residues. CDR1 is SGDLS and CDR2 is YYNGEE in the germline V gene. V shed 3 bases, J shed 3 bases, and the junction held 1 base outside the gene matches. The CDR3 is CASSEGLAGGYEQYF. The CDR3 DNA is TGTGCCAGCAGCGAGGGACTAGCGGGGGGCTACGAGCAGTACTTC.

The chain has TRBV5-1 and TRBJ2-1; 9 bases fit TRBD1. CDR1 is SGHRS and CDR2 is YFSETQ in the germline V gene. CDR3 length equals 16 residues. Trimming at V came to 4 bases and at J to 4 bases, leaving 9 bases not matched to a gene. CDR3 coding DNA: TGCGCCAGCAGCCCCGATCCAGGACAGGGGTACAATGAGCAGTTCTTC. It translates to CASSPDPGQGYNEQFF.

The gene calls are TRBV18 and TRBJ2-5; D may be TRBD1 (6 bases). V dropped 3 bases and J dropped 3 bases, with 11 bases sitting between them. The CDR3 is 14 amino acids. Per the germline V gene, CDR1 is KGHSH and CDR2 is LQKENI. The CDR3 DNA follows: TGTGCCAGCTCACCTCCAACAGGGAAAGAGACCCAGTACTTC. Protein: CASSPPTGKETQYF.

This clonotype was counted between two and nine times. The chain has TRBV7-8 and TRBJ1-5; 7 bases align to TRBD1. J gave up 6 bases and V 5 bases, and 10 bases lay outside the gene matches. Germline CDR1 reads SGHVS; CDR2 reads FQNEAQ. CDR3 length: 15 residues. For the CDR3, the DNA is TGTGCCAGCAGCCCAACGGGGACAGTCGTTCAGCCCCAGCATTTT. Protein sequence: CASSPTGTVVQPQHF.

V and J are TRBV15 and TRBJ1-3, with unresolved D. The CDR3 has 12 amino acids. Germline V gives CDR1 LNHNV, CDR2 YYDKDF (reference sequence). The V end lost 3 bases, the J end lost 9 bases, and 9 bases lay between the germline ends. CDR3 sequence: CATSRAGGTIYF. The DNA of the CDR3 is TGTGCCACCAGCAGGGCAGGCGGCACCATATATTTT.

The rearrangement joins TRBV12-3 or TRBV12-4 to TRBJ1-3, with 9 nucleotides matching TRBD1. After removal of 5 bases from V and 4 bases from J, the junction contained 3 bases not matched to a gene. The CDR3 covers 14 residues. The CDR3 protein is CASSPTGGGNTIYF. DNA of the CDR3: TGTGCCAGCAGTCCTACAGGGGGCGGAAACACCATATATTTT.

The CDR3 DNA is TGTGCCAGCAGCTTAGGTTGGGACAGGGGCTCACCCCTCCACTTT. Amino acids: CASSLGWDRGSPLHF. The chain carries TRBV7-2 and TRBJ1-6; 10 nucleotides match TRBD1. The germline V gene encodes CDR1 SGHTA and CDR2 FQGNSA. The CDR3 consists of 15 residues. After removal of 1 base from V and 10 bases from J, the junction contained 4 bases not matched to a gene.

There are many counts of this clonotype. The CDR3 nucleotides read TGTGCCAGCAGCTCCCACACAGATACGCAGTATTTT. This translates into CASSSHTDTQYF. The chain combines TRBV7-2 with TRBJ2-3; D is unclear. The germline V gene encodes CDR1 SGHTA and CDR2 FQGNSA. Trimming took off 4 bases at V and 2 bases at J, with 4 bases between the two ends. There are 12 residues in the CDR3.

V and J are TRBV4-3 and TRBJ2-2; D possibly matches TRBD1 or TRBD2 (5 bases each). The V and J ends lost 1 base and 10 bases respectively, with 10 bases between them. This CDR3 region has 13 residues. Germline V gives CDR1 LGHNA, CDR2 YSLEER. The CDR3, as DNA: TGCGCCAGCAGCCAAGGGGGGACCATGGAGCTGTTTTTT. Encoded protein: CASSQGGTMELFF.

This clonotype showed up many times. This chain connects TRBV6-5 to TRBJ2-5, with D possibly TRBD2 on 5 matching bases. Trimming removed 2 bases at V and 1 base at J, with 8 bases between. The CDR3 has 14 residues. CDR1 MNHEY and CDR2 SVGAGI come from the germline V gene. This CDR3 is CASSYGGIQETQYF. The CDR3 DNA is TGTGCCAGCAGTTACGGAGGAATCCAAGAGACCCAGTACTTC.

The sample holds many counts of this clonotype. This chain uses TRBV15 with TRBJ2-4; unclear D gene. Germline-derived CDR1 and CDR2 are LNHNV and YYDKDF (reference sequence). The CDR3 covers 13 residues. With 5 bases removed from V and 6 bases from J, the gap between germline ends came to 11 bases. In DNA form, the CDR3 reads TGTGCCACCAGCCCACTTGGACGAAACATTCAGTACTTC. It yields the protein CATSPLGRNIQYF.

V and J are TRBV12-3 or TRBV12-4 and TRBJ2-2; TRBD2 aligns across 11 bases. This CDR3 is 15 amino acids long. J gave up 6 bases and V 5 bases, and 5 bases lay outside the gene matches. This CDR3 reads CASSTSGRPAGELFF. The CDR3 nucleotides are TGTGCCAGCAGTACTAGCGGGAGACCGGCCGGGGAGCTGTTTTTT.

The chain uses TRBV4-2 and TRBJ2-3, with TRBD2 identical over 10 bases. The V and J ends lost 0 bases and 2 bases, in that order; junction bases with no gene match: 5. Germline assignment: CDR1 LGHNA and CDR2 YNFKEQ. The CDR3 covers 17 residues. CDR3 bases: TGTGCCAGCAGCCAAGATCCTAGCGGGAGTACCACAGATACGCAGTATTTT. Translation: CASSQDPSGSTTDTQYF.

This clonotype was recorded at least ten times. The chain recombines TRBV4-1 with TRBJ1-5; 9 bases are shared with TRBD1. The CDR3 runs to 15 residues. The junction had 6 bases not matched to a gene; V was cut back by 3 bases and J by 6 bases. The V gene's germline CDR1 is MGHRA and CDR2 YSYEKL. CDR3 DNA sequence: TGCGCCAGCAGCCAGGCGGGACAGGGAGGTCAGCCCCAGCATTTT. This translates into CASSQAGQGGQPQHF.

This clonotype showed up just a few times. V is TRBV28 and J is TRBJ2-1, with TRBD1 as a possible D gene (6 bases). The V and J ends lost 5 bases and 7 bases respectively, with 15 bases between them. CDR1 and CDR2 (germline): MDHEN, SYDVKM. This CDR3 spans 14 amino acids. CDR3 in DNA: TGTGCCAGCAGTCCTCTCGACAGGCAGAATGAGCAGTTCTTC. It yields the protein CASSPLDRQNEQFF.